The 11 T cell receptor beta chains given below trace back to one sample, sequenced in a study of blood T cells in healthy people across ages (dated by TCRdb to 2015 to 2017). The library was made by 5' RACE. Sequencing was carried out with an Illumina HiSeq 2500. A second roughly 6 to 12 cycle PCR used a sample-barcoded 5' primer and a J-beta primer mix. TCRdb took the public reads, trimmed them with fastp at Q25, ran MiXCR for clone calling and kept in-frame beta chains. Every CDR3 protein is listed once, alongside the most common genes and DNA of its rows. A total of 2 million or so distinct CDR3 sequences appear in this sample, just under 50% of them only once. The ten top clones hold less than 2.5% of the sample. Sequencing input: blood. Receptors originate from a woman aged 40 to 50 in good health.

This rearrangement joins TRBV5-1 to TRBJ2-7, with 7 bases that match TRBD1. Germline V gene data show CDR1 as SGHRS and CDR2 as YFSETQ. Trimming at V came to 4 bases and at J to 0 bases, leaving 4 bases not matched to a gene. CDR3 size: 14 residues. For the CDR3, the DNA is TGCGCCAGCAGCCACGGACAGGCCTCCTACGAGCAGTACTTC. Translating gives CASSHGQASYEQYF.

The chain combines TRBV4-3 with TRBJ1-1; TRBD1 agrees at 8 bases. This CDR3 is built from 12 residues. Trimming took 5 bases from V and 7 from J; bases not matched to a gene: 3. Germline V gene sequence: CDR1 LGHNA, CDR2 YSLEER. The CDR3 region is CASSYDRGEAFF. CDR3 coding DNA: TGCGCCAGCAGCTACGACAGGGGTGAAGCTTTCTTT.

This chain uses TRBV20-1 with TRBJ2-4; D might be TRBD1 or TRBD2, each matching 5 bases. The CDR3 sequence is 14 residues long. Germline CDR1 DFQATT, CDR2 SNEGSKA (reference sequence). CDR3 protein: CGIGTLVGKNIQYF. The CDR3, as DNA: TGCGGAATCGGGACCCTCGTAGGCAAAAACATTCAGTACTTC.

Written as DNA, the CDR3 is TGTGCCAGCAGTTTCTGGGCGGGGGCTCCCAATGAGCAGTTCTTC. Translation gives CASSFWAGAPNEQFF. V and J are TRBV12-3 or TRBV12-4 and TRBJ2-1; D might be TRBD2 (7 bases). The CDR3 totals 15 residues. V lost 3 bases and J 6 bases, leaving 15 bases between the germline ends.

The chain joins TRBV12-3 or TRBV12-4 to TRBJ2-3, with TRBD1 matching 11 bases. The V gene end was trimmed by 5 bases and the J gene end by 5 bases; junction bases not matched to a gene: 9. This CDR3 has 16 residues. The CDR3 bases are TGTGCCAGCAGTCGGACAGGGGGCGTCGTTGGAGATACGCAGTATTTT. Translation gives CASSRTGGVVGDTQYF.

This chain joins TRBV4-2 and TRBJ2-3; TRBD2 matches at 11 bases. This CDR3 comprises 17 residues. Germline V gene data show CDR1 as LGHNA and CDR2 as YNFKEQ. Trimming at V came to 2 bases and at J to 5 bases, leaving 9 bases not matched to a gene. CDR3 region: CASSQKDSGGVRDTQYF. As DNA, the CDR3 is TGTGCCAGCAGCCAAAAGGATAGCGGGGGGGTTCGAGATACGCAGTATTTT.

V is TRBV28 and J is TRBJ1-2; TRBD1 might be the D (6 bases). Germline V gene data show CDR1 as MDHEN and CDR2 as SYDVKM. V was shortened by 5 bases and J by 3 bases, with 16 bases between the two germline ends. The CDR3 runs to 15 residues. CDR3 bases: TGTGCCAGCAGTCCTTCCTGGACAGCAGACTATGGCTACACCTTC. It specifies CASSPSWTADYGYTF.

Of note for this clonotype: A much larger clone lies a single base off, so this may be a read error. V gene TRBV7-2 combines with J gene TRBJ2-7; D possibly uses TRBD1 or TRBD2 (6 bases each). The CDR3 contains 14 residues. Germline CDR1 is SGHTA and CDR2 is FQGNSA. The DNA of the CDR3 is TGTGCCGGCAGCTTAGCTCGGGGGCTTGAAGAGCAGTACTTC. It specifies CAGSLARGLEEQYF.

This rearrangement joins TRBV5-1 to TRBJ1-2; the D gene is possibly TRBD1 (6 bases). Between the trimmed V and J ends, which lost 5 bases and 6 bases, there was a span of 11 bases. Germline V gene lookup returns CDR1 SGHRS and CDR2 YFSETQ. CDR3 size: 12 residues. CDR3 bases: TGCGCCAGCAGGTTAAACAGGGATGGCTACACCTTC. This codes for CASRLNRDGYTF.

The genes are TRBV27 and TRBJ2-7; D is unresolved. Germline lookup yields CDR1 MNHEY and CDR2 SMNVEV (reference sequence). This CDR3 contains 8 residues. Trimming took 8 bases from V and 12 from J, leaving 8 bases between them. The CDR3 DNA follows: TGTGCCAGCTCGGTACCGTACTTC. Amino acids: CASSVPYF.

This clonotype has a handful of counts. The V gene is TRBV6-2 or TRBV6-3, the J gene TRBJ2-1; D is undetermined. The J call is uncertain, as TRBJ2-7 better fits the DNA end. The CDR3 runs to 12 residues. Germline V gene sequence: CDR1 MNHEY, CDR2 SVGEGT. CDR3 amino acids: CASSSSLVEQYF. DNA for the CDR3: TGTGCCAGCAGTTCCTCTCTGGTTGAGCAGTACTTC.